One sample yielded the 29 T cell receptor beta chains listed below, sequenced in a study of T cell responses to AZD1222 COVID-19 vaccine. Clones were sequenced by immunoSEQ multiplex PCR, and TCRdb holds only the in-frame ones, with some missing. The sample carries approximately 110,000 clones, roughly 91% recorded once. The specimen comprised peripheral blood, sampled on day 0 of AZD1222 vaccination. The receptors stem from an adult in good health.

This clone was found once. The chain couples TRBV4-2 to TRBJ2-7; D uncertain. V was pared by 0 bases and J by 6 bases, with 6 bases between. The germline V gene encodes CDR1 LGHNA and CDR2 YNFKEQ. The CDR3 extends over 12 amino acids. CDR3: CASSQDLGEQYF. The CDR3 region has the DNA TGTGCCAGCAGCCAAGATCTTGGCGAGCAGTACTTC.

The chain employs TRBV11-2 and TRBJ2-2, with D tentatively TRBD2 (6 bases). CDR1 is SGHAT, CDR2 FQNNGV, per germline. Trimming shortened V by 6 bases and J by 0 bases, and 14 bases separated the two germline ends. The CDR3 is 16 residues long. CDR3 in amino acids: CASSLRLGTNTGELFF. The CDR3 nucleotides read TGTGCCAGCAGTCTTCGACTAGGAACGAACACCGGGGAGCTGTTTTTT.

The rearrangement joins TRBV19 to TRBJ1-6; no definite D call. Per the germline V gene, CDR1 is LNHDA and CDR2 is SQIVND (reference sequence). Trimming pared 7 bases from V and 6 bases from J, leaving 10 bases between. The CDR3 has 13 amino acids. CDR3 DNA: TGTGCCAGTAACGCCCAGAGTAATTCACCCCTCCACTTT. It encodes CASNAQSNSPLHF.

This chain's CDR3 is CASSLAGAPNTEAFF. The CDR3 nucleotides are TGTGCCAGCAGCTTGGCGGGGGCGCCGAACACTGAAGCTTTCTTT. The V and J genes are TRBV5-6 and TRBJ1-1, with TRBD1 as a possible D gene (6 bases). Between the trimmed V and J ends, which lost 0 bases and 1 base, there was a span of 10 bases. Germline CDR1 is SGHDT and CDR2 is YYEEEE. The CDR3 runs to 15 residues.

This clone has a single count. The rearrangement joins TRBV11-3 to TRBJ1-5; D not certain. V shed 4 bases and J shed 2 bases, with 12 bases lying between them. This CDR3 spans 15 amino acids. Germline V gene data show CDR1 as SGHNT and CDR2 as YENEEA. The CDR3 sequence is CASSSVVRGNQPQHF. CDR3 nucleotides: TGTGCCAGCAGCTCGGTCGTGCGGGGCAATCAGCCCCAGCATTTT.

This rearrangement joins TRBV2 to TRBJ1-2; D is unclear. V lost 4 bases to trimming and J lost 2 bases, with 14 bases between them. The CDR3 totals 15 residues. Germline V gene lookup returns CDR1 SNHLY and CDR2 FYNNEI. DNA of the CDR3: TGTGCCAGCAGTGGAATGATGGGCAGGAACTATGGCTACACCTTC. This sequence encodes CASSGMMGRNYGYTF.

This clone was observed a single time. The chain uses TRBV18 and TRBJ2-3; D remains unclear. V was pared by 3 bases and J by 3 bases, with 10 bases between. CDR3 size: 14 residues. Germline lookup yields CDR1 KGHSH and CDR2 LQKENI. The CDR3 nucleotides read TGTGCCAGCTCACCTCCTACGAGGACAGATACGCAGTATTTT. Translation: CASSPPTRTDTQYF. The variable domain in full, with the rest retrieved from reference TRBV18 and TRBJ2-3, is NAGVMQNPRHLVRRRGQEARLRCSPMKGHSHVYWYRQLPEEGLKFMVYLQKENIIDESGMPKERFSAEFPKEGPSILRIQQVVRGDSAAYFCASSPPTRTDTQYFGPGTRLTVL.

The CDR3 region has the DNA TGTGCCAGCTCAACGGGACAGTTCATGAACACTGAAGCTTTCTTT. Protein product: CASSTGQFMNTEAFF. The chain links TRBV9 to TRBJ1-1; 7 bases agree with TRBD1. V was clipped by 7 bases and J by 0 bases; unmatched bases: 9. The germline V gene has CDR1 SGDLS and CDR2 YYNGEE. This CDR3 has 15 residues. Full variable domain (rest looked up from reference TRBV9 and TRBJ1-1): DSGVTQTPKHLITATGQRVTLRCSPRSGDLSVYWYQQSLDQGLQFLIQYYNGEERAKGNILERFSAQQFPDLHSELNLSSLELGDSALYFCASSTGQFMNTEAFFGQGTRLTVV.

The chain is built from TRBV7-2 and TRBJ2-5; possible D gene TRBD2, 7 bases. Germline lookup yields CDR1 SGHTA and CDR2 FQGNSA. V was shortened by 5 bases and J by 5 bases, with 21 bases between the two germline ends. This CDR3 is 16 amino acids long. This CDR3 reads CASSPTGGGRWETQYF. The CDR3, as DNA: TGTGCCAGCAGCCCGACGGGGGGCGGAAGATGGGAGACCCAGTACTTC.

This clone is a singleton in its sample. CDR3 sequence reads: CSVSSSADQPQHF. The CDR3 DNA is TGCAGCGTTTCCTCGTCGGCTGATCAGCCCCAGCATTTT. The chain carries TRBV29-1 and TRBJ1-5, with unresolved D. CDR1 and CDR2 from the germline V gene are SQVTM and ANQGSEA. This CDR3 has 13 amino acids. V gave up 5 bases and J gave up 5 bases, with 13 bases separating them. Looking up the rest from reference TRBV29-1 and TRBJ1-5 gives the full variable domain: SAVISQKPSRDICQRGTSLTIQCQVDSQVTMMFWYRQQPGQSLTLIATANQGSEATYESGFVIDKFPISRPNLTFSTLTVSNMSPEDSSIYLCSVSSSADQPQHFGDGTRLSIL.

The gene calls are TRBV6-1 and TRBJ2-3; 8 bases are shared with TRBD2. Germline V CDR1 and CDR2: MNHNS, SASEGT. This CDR3 is built from 15 residues. The J segment lost 4 bases and the V segment lost 0 bases, leaving 3 bases of the junction unmatched. As DNA, the CDR3 is TGTGCCAGCAGTGAAGCGATGCGGGGGGCAGATACGCAGTATTTT. It yields the protein CASSEAMRGADTQYF.

The chain joins TRBV7-9 to TRBJ1-6; D gene ambiguous. The V and J ends lost 5 bases and 6 bases respectively, with 2 bases between them. CDR3 length: 11 residues. CDR1 is SEHNR, CDR2 FQNEAQ, per germline (reference sequence). The DNA of the CDR3 is TGTGCCAGCAGCATTAATTCACCCCTCCACTTT. Its protein product is CASSINSPLHF.

This chain uses TRBV9 with TRBJ2-1; D may be TRBD2 (6 bases). The V end was cut by 6 bases, the J end by 2 bases, with 15 bases between. Germline V gives CDR1 SGDLS, CDR2 YYNGEE. This CDR3 comprises 15 residues. As DNA, the CDR3 is TGTGCCAGCACGAGGCGTAGCGGACCCTACAATGAGCAGTTCTTC. Translated, it gives CASTRRSGPYNEQFF.

The chain couples TRBV4-3 to TRBJ1-2; D not resolved. CDR3 length equals 16 residues. V lost 4 bases and J 6 bases, leaving 21 bases between the germline ends. Germline V gives CDR1 LGHNA, CDR2 YSLEER. The CDR3: CASSPGIATLRDGYTF. CDR3 DNA sequence: TGCGCCAGCAGCCCAGGAATCGCCACCTTGCGGGATGGCTACACCTTC.

This clone was recorded once. The genes are TRBV6-2 or TRBV6-3 and TRBJ2-7; D might be TRBD1 or TRBD2, each matching 7 bases. CDR3 length equals 17 residues. Trimming left V 2 bases short and J 4 bases short, with 21 bases between. Germline V gene data show CDR1 as MNHEY and CDR2 as SVGEGT. The CDR3 is CASSYPPVRGGIYEQYF. As DNA, the CDR3 is TGTGCCAGCAGTTACCCCCCGGTCAGGGGGGGGATATACGAGCAGTACTTC.

The V gene is TRBV6-5, the J gene TRBJ1-5; 7 bases align to TRBD1. The CDR3 consists of 14 residues. Germline V gene data show CDR1 as MNHEY and CDR2 as SVGAGI. Germline trimming cut 6 bases from V and 9 bases from J; bases unmatched to any gene: 11. CDR3 sequence reads: CASSRDSPDGPQHF. The CDR3 bases are TGTGCCAGCAGCCGGGACAGCCCGGACGGGCCCCAGCATTTT.

This chain connects TRBV5-6 to TRBJ1-2; D gene uncertain. CDR3 length equals 15 residues. The germline gives CDR1 SGHDT, CDR2 YYEEEE. Trimming left V 0 bases short and J 2 bases short, with 11 bases between. CDR3 coding DNA: TGTGCCAGCAGCTTGGATCCTCGGCAGAACTATGGCTACACCTTC. This translates into CASSLDPRQNYGYTF.

The CDR3: CASSRTPQLDTEAFF. CDR3 coding DNA: TGCGCCAGCAGTCGGACTCCCCAGTTGGACACTGAAGCTTTCTTT. The chain employs TRBV5-1 and TRBJ1-1; D ambiguous. The V and J ends lost 5 bases and 3 bases respectively, with 17 bases between them. This CDR3 spans 15 amino acids. The germline V gene has CDR1 SGHRS and CDR2 YFSETQ.

This clone was seen many times. The chain joins TRBV4-1 to TRBJ1-5; a possible D gene is TRBD1 (5 bases). This CDR3 has 16 residues. V lost 4 bases to trimming and J lost 0 bases, with 13 bases between them. Germline assignment: CDR1 MGHRA and CDR2 YSYEKL. CDR3 in amino acids: CASSRLQGGSNQPQHF. In nucleotides, the CDR3 is TGCGCCAGCAGCCGCCTTCAGGGTGGTAGCAATCAGCCCCAGCATTTT.

This clone has just one count. The V call is TRBV30, the J call TRBJ1-3; tentative D call: TRBD1 (5 bases). Germline V gene sequence: CDR1 GTSNPN, CDR2 SVGIG (reference sequence). The CDR3 has 13 amino acids. With 3 bases removed from V and 4 bases from J, the gap between germline ends came to 10 bases. The CDR3 nucleotides are TGTGCCTGGAGCCAGGGATTCGGAAACACCATATATTTT. The encoded protein is CAWSQGFGNTIYF.

The CDR3 loop is CASSPDSSGYTF. CDR3 DNA sequence: TGCGCCAGCAGCCCGGACAGCTCTGGCTACACCTTC. This chain connects TRBV5-1 to TRBJ1-2; TRBD1 is a possible D gene (6 bases). V lost 4 bases and J 7 bases, leaving 11 bases between the germline ends. Germline V lookup: CDR1 SGHRS, CDR2 YFSETQ. CDR3 length equals 12 residues. Combining the CDR3 with reference TRBV5-1 and TRBJ1-2 gives the whole variable domain KAGVTQTPRYLIKTRGQQVTLSCSPISGHRSVSWYQQTPGQGLQFLFEYFSETQRNKGNFPGRFSGRQFSNSRSEMNVSTLELGDSALYLCASSPDSSGYTFGSGTRLTVV.

This chain connects TRBV2 to TRBJ1-2; D remains ambiguous. V was pared by 3 bases and J by 0 bases, with 14 bases between. The germline V gene encodes CDR1 SNHLY and CDR2 FYNNEI. The CDR3 has 16 residues. For the CDR3, the DNA is TGTGCCAGCAGTGATAGCAGGACCCTAACTAACTATGGCTACACCTTC. Translation: CASSDSRTLTNYGYTF.

V usage is TRBV30 and J usage is TRBJ2-5; 8 bases line up with TRBD1. The V gene's germline CDR1 is GTSNPN and CDR2 SVGIG (reference sequence). The V segment lost 2 bases and the J segment 2 bases; nucleotides outside the gene matches: 16. There are 18 residues in the CDR3. CDR3 nucleotide sequence: TGTGCCTGGAGTTCCCTCTTCTGGACAGGGACGGGTCAAGAGACCCAGTACTTC. Protein sequence: CAWSSLFWTGTGQETQYF.

The genes are TRBV7-9 and TRBJ1-2; 7 bases map to TRBD1. The CDR3 is made up of 15 amino acids. Germline assignment: CDR1 SEHNR and CDR2 FQNEAQ (reference sequence). The V and J ends lost 5 bases and 2 bases, in that order; junction bases with no gene match: 8. CDR3 sequence: CASSQGTVWNYGYTF. CDR3 in DNA: TGTGCCAGCAGCCAAGGGACAGTTTGGAACTATGGCTACACCTTC.

The chain carries TRBV7-9 and TRBJ1-5; D possibly corresponds to TRBD1 (6 bases). Trimming took off 6 bases at V and 1 base at J, with 22 bases between the two ends. The CDR3 is 18 residues long. Germline lookup yields CDR1 SEHNR and CDR2 FQNEAQ (reference sequence). The CDR3 here is CASSLTVGRTESNQPQHF. DNA for the CDR3: TGTGCCAGCAGTTTGACAGTTGGAAGGACAGAGAGCAATCAGCCCCAGCATTTT. Supplemented by reference TRBV7-9 and TRBJ1-5, the full variable domain reads DTGVSQNPRHKITKRGQNVTFRCDPISEHNRLYWYRQTLGQGPEFLTYFQNEAQLEKSRLLSDRFSAERPKGSFSTLEIQRTEQGDSAMYLCASSLTVGRTESNQPQHFGDGTRLSIL.

The gene calls are TRBV6-5 and TRBJ2-1; 12 nucleotides align to TRBD2. The germline V gene encodes CDR1 MNHEY and CDR2 SVGAGI. V shed 8 bases, J shed 10 bases, and the junction held 9 bases outside the gene matches. This CDR3 region has 14 residues. The CDR3 nucleotides read TGTGCCAGCGACCTAGCGGGGGGGCCTTGGGAGCAGTTCTTC. Its translation: CASDLAGGPWEQFF.

This sequence joins TRBV10-3 and TRBJ1-1; D remains ambiguous. Trimming removed 5 bases at V and 5 bases at J, with 6 bases between. The CDR3 covers 11 residues. The germline CDR1 and CDR2 sequences are ENHRY and SYGVKD. The CDR3: CAISFRTEAFF. The CDR3 coding sequence is TGTGCCATCAGTTTTAGGACTGAAGCTTTCTTT.

V usage is TRBV5-6 and J usage is TRBJ1-2; D gene unclear. This CDR3 contains 13 residues. The V and J ends lost 4 bases and 5 bases respectively, with 12 bases between them. The germline CDR1 and CDR2 sequences are SGHDT and YYEEEE. CDR3 DNA: TGTGCCAGCAGCGTGGGTAGGGCGTATGGCTACACCTTC. It codes for CASSVGRAYGYTF.

The V call is TRBV9, the J call TRBJ2-1, with 8 bases lining up with TRBD2. CDR1 is SGDLS, CDR2 YYNGEE, per germline. This CDR3 has 14 residues. V lost 2 bases and J lost 4; bases outside the gene matches: 2. CDR3 sequence: CASSVLAGYNEQFF. The CDR3 region has the DNA TGTGCCAGCAGCGTTTTAGCGGGATACAATGAGCAGTTCTTC.